Listed below are T cell receptor beta chains from one sample, sequenced in a study of blood T cell repertoires in COVID-19. Assay: immunoSEQ multiplex PCR; the TCRdb copy retains only in-frame clones and omits some. Of about 80,000 clones in the sample, more than 70% were seen once. Sample: peripheral blood. These TCRs come from a man aged 80 or over with active or convalescent COVID-19. Each CDR3 is given with its conserved first and last residue. A D gene is named only where the DNA matches it firmly. Clone size is not always given. Where it is, it says once, few, many or a class for expanded clones.

clone_size	d_call	v_call	j_call	cdr3_nt	cdr3_aa
-	-	TRBV7-9	TRBJ1-5	TGTGCCAGCAGCTCCCGGGGCAATCAGCCCCAGCATTTT	CASSSRGNQPQHF
-	-	TRBV7-5	TRBJ1-2	TGTGTCAGAAGCTCAACCGAATCCGACAGGGGGCTAGGCTATGGCTACACCTTC	CVRSSTESDRGLGYGYTF
-	-	TRBV27	TRBJ2-2	TGTGCCAGCAGTTGGGCTAGCGTAAACACCGGGGAGCTGTTTTTT	CASSWASVNTGELFF
-	TRBD1	TRBV19	TRBJ1-5	TGTGCCAGTAGTATAGGCCGGACAGGGGGCGTTCAGCCCCAGCATTTT	CASSIGRTGGVQPQHF
-	-	TRBV19	TRBJ1-1	TGTGCCAGTAGTATGAATCCGGGAGTGATAGAAGCTTTCTTT	CASSMNPGVIEAFF
-	TRBD1	TRBV5-6	TRBJ1-1	TGTGCCAGCAGCTCGGAAACAGGGGTTGGTGAAGCTTTCTTT	CASSSETGVGEAFF
-	-	TRBV12-3/TRBV12-4	TRBJ2-2	TGTGCCAGCAGACTGACAGCTACCGGGGAGCTGTTTTTT	CASRLTATGELFF
-	TRBD1	TRBV6-2/TRBV6-3	TRBJ1-2	TGTGCCAGCAGTTACGGGACAGGGGTAACCTATGGCTACACCTTC	CASSYGTGVTYGYTF
-	-	TRBV5-4	TRBJ1-2	TGTGCCAGCAGCTTGGCGGCCCTGGAGGGCTACACCTTC	CASSLAALEGYTF
once	TRBD1	TRBV28	TRBJ1-2	TGTGCCAGCAGTGACTTGGACAGGGTCTATGGCTACACCTTC	CASSDLDRVYGYTF
few	TRBD1	TRBV6-2/TRBV6-3	TRBJ2-1	TGTGCCAGCAGTTACGCACAGGGGGCTGTAGCGGACTACAATGAGCAGTTCTTC	CASSYAQGAVADYNEQFF
-	TRBD2	TRBV11-2	TRBJ2-3	TGTGCCAGCAGCCGTAGCGGGAGAGGAGATACGCAGTATTTT	CASSRSGRGDTQYF
-	TRBD1	TRBV2	TRBJ1-2	TGTGCCAGCAGTGGACGGACAGGGGTTAGTGGCTACACCTTC	CASSGRTGVSGYTF
-	TRBD2	TRBV6-5	TRBJ2-1	TGTGCCAGCAGGGCGGGGGGGCCAGTTAATGAGCAGTTCTTC	CASRAGGPVNEQFF
-	TRBD2	TRBV19	TRBJ2-3	TGTGCCAGTAATCCTAGCGGGGGGCGAGGGCCAGATACGCAGTATTTT	CASNPSGGRGPDTQYF
-	TRBD1	TRBV24-1	TRBJ2-1	TGTGCCACCAGTGACCCGAACGCAGGGGGCCCGGATGAGCAGTTCTTC	CATSDPNAGGPDEQFF
-	TRBD1	TRBV7-9	TRBJ1-6	TGTGCCAGCACCCCTGGCCAGGGGGCTAATTCACCCCTCCACTTT	CASTPGQGANSPLHF
-	-	TRBV12-3/TRBV12-4	TRBJ1-1	TGTGCCAGCAGTCCGACTGTGAACACTGAAGCTTTCTTT	CASSPTVNTEAFF
-	-	TRBV2	TRBJ1-5	TGTGCCAGCACATCCGGGTCCCGGAATCAGCCCCAGCATTTT	CASTSGSRNQPQHF
-	-	TRBV11-2	TRBJ1-3	TGTGCCAGCAGGCAACAGATCTCTGGAAACACCATATATTTT	CASRQQISGNTIYF
-	TRBD1	TRBV28	TRBJ1-5	TGTGCCAGCAGTTCAGGACAGGGGACGTCGCCCCAGCATTTT	CASSSGQGTSPQHF
-	TRBD2	TRBV4-1	TRBJ2-5	TGCGCCAGCAGCCTTTCCAGGCTAGCGGGAGGGGAAGGAGAGACCCAGTACTTC	CASSLSRLAGGEGETQYF
-	TRBD2	TRBV2	TRBJ2-5	TGTGCCAGCAGTGTGGGACTAGCGGGGGGGCCGGGTAAGACCCAGTACTTC	CASSVGLAGGPGKTQYF
-	-	TRBV5-4	TRBJ2-3	TGTGCCAGCAGCGGAAAGACAGGCCCCACAGATACGCAGTATTTT	CASSGKTGPTDTQYF
-	TRBD1	TRBV11-2	TRBJ1-6	TGTGCCAGCAGCCGTAACCTACAGGGGTTTGGTTCACCCCTCCACTTT	CASSRNLQGFGSPLHF
-	-	TRBV5-1	TRBJ2-1	TGCGCCAGCAGCTTGGCCCAGGCCCCCAATGAGCAGTTCTTC	CASSLAQAPNEQFF
once	-	TRBV19	TRBJ1-5	TGTGCCAGTAGTAGCCAAGCGGGGGGCCGGTTTCAGCCCCAGCATTTT	CASSSQAGGRFQPQHF
-	-	TRBV12-3/TRBV12-4	TRBJ2-5	TGTGCCAGCAGTTTACTGAGAGAGACCCAGTACTTC	CASSLLRETQYF
-	TRBD1	TRBV6-2/TRBV6-3	TRBJ2-3	TGTGCCAGCAGTTATTCGGGACAGAATAAAGATACGCAGTATTTT	CASSYSGQNKDTQYF
-	TRBD1	TRBV4-2	TRBJ1-4	TGTGCCAGCAGCCGCCTCCCGGGACAGTCGAATGAAAAACTGTTTTTT	CASSRLPGQSNEKLFF
-	TRBD2	TRBV28	TRBJ2-7	TGTGCCAGCAGTGGAATCCGCAAGCGGGACTCCTACGAGCAGTACTTC	CASSGIRKRDSYEQYF
few	TRBD1	TRBV9	TRBJ1-2	TGTGCCAGCAGGTCGATGGGACAGGGGGCGCATGGCTACACCTTC	CASRSMGQGAHGYTF
-	TRBD2	TRBV6-1	TRBJ2-3	TGTGCCAGCAGTGAAGTTCTAGCGGGTAGCACAGATACGCAGTATTTT	CASSEVLAGSTDTQYF
few	TRBD1	TRBV2	TRBJ2-2	TGTGCCAGCAGTGGAAGGTACAGGGGGTCGACCGGGGAGCTGTTTTTT	CASSGRYRGSTGELFF
-	-	TRBV18	TRBJ2-4	TGTGCCAGCTCACCGTCGTTCCAGGGCGAGAGGGCCAAAAACATTCAGTACTTC	CASSPSFQGERAKNIQYF
-	-	TRBV7-8	TRBJ2-2	TGTGCCAGCAGCCAGGGGCTAATCGGGACCGGGGAGCTGTTTTTT	CASSQGLIGTGELFF
-	-	TRBV6-6	TRBJ2-2	TGTGCCAGCAGTTACGGCGGGGAAATGAGCACCGGGGAGCTGTTTTTT	CASSYGGEMSTGELFF
-	TRBD2	TRBV27	TRBJ2-3	TGTGCCAGCAGTTTAGGGCTAGCGGGAGGATTAGATACGCAGTATTTT	CASSLGLAGGLDTQYF
-	-	TRBV7-2	TRBJ2-3	TGTGCCAGCAGCTTAGGCGGGGGCCGCACAGATACGCAGTATTTT	CASSLGGGRTDTQYF
-	-	TRBV18	TRBJ1-1	TGTGCCAGCTCACCACCGCCCGGTTTTGAAGCTTTCTTT	CASSPPPGFEAFF
-	-	TRBV5-1	TRBJ1-2	TGCGCCAGCAGCTTACCCTCGGGAGTACCCTATGGCTACACCTTC	CASSLPSGVPYGYTF
-	TRBD1	TRBV5-6	TRBJ1-1	TGTGCCAGCAGCTTGGGGCAGGGGGCAGGAGGAACTGAAGCTTTCTTT	CASSLGQGAGGTEAFF